This T cell receptor (beta chain) appears in the sequencing data of a study of cytomegalovirus exposure and HLA in healthy donors. Study details: HLA-typed donors were the source of 83 million or so unique TCRs held in an early data release. The study, taken as a whole, reports: CMV serostatus was the sole immune exposure information available. The authors later found HLA-associated TCR beta chains more clonally expanded than equally common others.

Vbeta (60) and Jbeta (13) primers were used in the PCR. The assay was immunoSEQ multiplex PCR, and TCRdb's table has in-frame clones only and misses some. Of 55,000 to 70,000 clones listed, about nine tenths were seen once; the top ten hold roughly 2%. On this clone: Its antigen is unidentified.

The V gene's germline CDR1 is SQVTM and CDR2 ANQGSEA. With 7 bases clipped from V and 5 bases from J, the junction kept 5 bases outside the gene matches. The CDR3 covers 12 residues. This receptor was taken from a woman younger than 45 in good health and CMV-seronegative. The chain is built from TRBV29-1 and TRBJ1-1, with 9 bases that match TRBD1. The sequenced material came from PBMCs. The CDR3, as DNA: TGCAGCGCACAGGGGGCAGGTACTGAAGCTTTCTTT. It codes for CSAQGAGTEAFF.